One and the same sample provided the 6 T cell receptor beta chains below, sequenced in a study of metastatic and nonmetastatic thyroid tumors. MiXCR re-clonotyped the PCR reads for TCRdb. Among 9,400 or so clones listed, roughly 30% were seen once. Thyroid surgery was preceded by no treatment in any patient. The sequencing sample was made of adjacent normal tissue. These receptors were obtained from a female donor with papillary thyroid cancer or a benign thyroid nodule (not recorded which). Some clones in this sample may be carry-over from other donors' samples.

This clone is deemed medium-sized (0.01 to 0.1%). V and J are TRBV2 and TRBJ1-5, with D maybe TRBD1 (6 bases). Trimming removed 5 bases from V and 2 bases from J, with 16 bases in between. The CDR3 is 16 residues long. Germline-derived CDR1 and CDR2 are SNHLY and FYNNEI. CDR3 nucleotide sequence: TGTGCCAGCAGTCTCCGACAGGTGGTCGGCAATCAGCCCCAGCATTTT. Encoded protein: CASSLRQVVGNQPQHF.

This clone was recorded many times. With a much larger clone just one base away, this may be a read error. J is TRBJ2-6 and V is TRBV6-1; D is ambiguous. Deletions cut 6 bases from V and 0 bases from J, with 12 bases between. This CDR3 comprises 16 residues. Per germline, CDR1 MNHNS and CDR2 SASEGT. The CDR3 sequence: CASSPEASSGANVLTF. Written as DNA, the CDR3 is TGTGCCAGCAGCCCCGAGGCCTCCTCTGGGGCCAACGTCCTGACTTTC.

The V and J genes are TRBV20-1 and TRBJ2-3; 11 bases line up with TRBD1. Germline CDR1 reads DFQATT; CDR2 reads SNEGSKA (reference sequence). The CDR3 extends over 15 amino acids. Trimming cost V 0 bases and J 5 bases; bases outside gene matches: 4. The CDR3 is CSARELGQGVDTQYF. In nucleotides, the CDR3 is TGCAGTGCTAGAGAGTTGGGACAGGGGGTAGATACGCAGTATTTT.

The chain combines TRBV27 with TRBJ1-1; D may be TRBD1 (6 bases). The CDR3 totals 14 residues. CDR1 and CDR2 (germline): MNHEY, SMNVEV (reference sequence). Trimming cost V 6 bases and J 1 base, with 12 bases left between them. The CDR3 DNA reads TGTGCCAGCAGGCCCTGGGGGGCGAACACTGAAGCTTTCTTT. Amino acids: CASRPWGANTEAFF.

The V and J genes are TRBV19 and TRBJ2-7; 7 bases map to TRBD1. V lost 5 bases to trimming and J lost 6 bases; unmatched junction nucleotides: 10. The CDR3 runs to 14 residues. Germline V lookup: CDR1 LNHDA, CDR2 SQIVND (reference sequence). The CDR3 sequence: CASSPQGIPGEQYF. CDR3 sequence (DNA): TGTGCCAGTAGTCCACAGGGGATCCCCGGCGAGCAGTACTTC.

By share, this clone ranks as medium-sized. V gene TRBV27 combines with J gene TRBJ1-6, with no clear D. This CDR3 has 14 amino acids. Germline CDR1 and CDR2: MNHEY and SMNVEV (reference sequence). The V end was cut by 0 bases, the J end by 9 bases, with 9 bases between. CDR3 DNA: TGTGCCAGCAGTTTATCACCTACGGGTTCACCCCTCCACTTT. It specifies CASSLSPTGSPLHF.